The 29 T cell receptor beta chains below were found in one sample sequenced in a study of blood T cell repertoires in COVID-19. TCRdb's table, derived via immunoSEQ multiplex PCR, lists solely in-frame clones and lacks some. The sample records fewer than 400,000 clones, more than 75% being singletons. The sequenced sample consisted of PBMCs or T cells enriched from blood (not recorded which). The receptors originated from a woman in her fifties or sixties who had recovered from COVID-19.

This chain links TRBV25-1 with TRBJ1-3; D gene unclear. CDR1 MGHDK and CDR2 SYGVNS come from the germline V gene. This CDR3 contains 16 residues. With 2 bases removed from V and 0 bases from J, the gap between germline ends came to 11 bases. The CDR3 DNA sequence: TGTGCCAGCAGTGAAAACTCTTTAAGCTCTGGAAACACCATATATTTT. Amino acids: CASSENSLSSGNTIYF.

The chain recombines TRBV15 with TRBJ1-5, with TRBD1 identical over 9 bases. V shed 5 bases and J 9 bases; nucleotides not matched to a gene: 8. Germline V gives CDR1 LNHNV, CDR2 YYDKDF (reference sequence). The CDR3 is 14 amino acids. This CDR3 is CATSGGTGKWPQHF. The CDR3 DNA follows: TGTGCCACCAGCGGGGGGACAGGGAAGTGGCCCCAGCATTTT. Based on the CDR3 plus reference TRBV15 and TRBJ1-5, the full variable domain is DAMVIQNPRYQVTQFGKPVTLSCSQTLNHNVMYWYQQKSSQAPKLLFHYYDKDFNNEADTPDNFQSRRPNTSFCFLDIRSPGLGDTAMYLCATSGGTGKWPQHFGDGTRLSIL.

This chain uses TRBV11-2 with TRBJ2-1; D may be TRBD1 (6 bases). The germline V and J ends were trimmed by 0 bases and 9 bases, with 12 bases remaining between them. The CDR3 totals 14 residues. Germline V lookup: CDR1 SGHAT, CDR2 FQNNGV. The CDR3 protein is CASSLDSGVSEQFF. The DNA of the CDR3 is TGTGCCAGCAGCTTAGATTCAGGGGTCAGTGAGCAGTTCTTC.

This chain links TRBV5-1 with TRBJ2-1; 11 nucleotides agree with TRBD2. CDR1 and CDR2 from the germline V gene are SGHRS and YFSETQ. V shed 4 bases, J shed 2 bases, and the junction held 8 bases outside the gene matches. The CDR3 is made up of 17 amino acids. CDR3 sequence: CASSQGHSGGAYNEQFF. The CDR3 DNA is TGCGCCAGCAGCCAAGGTCATAGCGGGGGGGCCTACAATGAGCAGTTCTTC.

The chain has TRBV11-2 and TRBJ1-4; TRBD1 matches at 11 bases. V lost 7 bases, J lost 7 bases, and 8 bases stayed unmatched. Germline values: CDR1 SGHAT, CDR2 FQNNGV. The CDR3 is 15 residues long. The CDR3 is CASTPGQGAFEKLFF. Written as DNA, the CDR3 is TGTGCCAGCACCCCCGGACAGGGGGCTTTTGAAAAACTGTTTTTT.

The rearrangement links TRBV25-1 to TRBJ1-6; the D gene is possibly TRBD1 (6 bases). The CDR3 consists of 13 residues. Per germline, CDR1 MGHDK and CDR2 SYGVNS. Deletions cut 4 bases from V and 8 bases from J, with 9 bases between. In DNA form, the CDR3 reads TGTGCCAGCAGTGCCAGGGGTTATTCACCCCTCCACTTT. It translates to CASSARGYSPLHF.

This chain uses TRBV4-1 with TRBJ1-6; possibly TRBD1 for D (5 bases). V was shortened by 0 bases and J by 6 bases, with 15 bases between the two germline ends. The CDR3 is 17 amino acids. Germline CDR1 and CDR2: MGHRA and YSYEKL. The CDR3 reads CASSQDGRRTGNSPLHF. CDR3 in DNA: TGCGCCAGCAGCCAAGATGGTAGAAGAACAGGTAATTCACCCCTCCACTTT.

DNA of the CDR3: TGTGCCAGCAGCCGACTAGTAACTCTTTACGAGCAGTACTTC. Amino acids: CASSRLVTLYEQYF. The rearrangement uses TRBV6-5 and TRBJ2-7; TRBD2 might be the D (6 bases). The length of the CDR3 is 14 residues. Germline V gene sequence: CDR1 MNHEY, CDR2 SVGAGI. Deletions cut 6 bases from V and 4 bases from J, with 16 bases between.

V gene TRBV28 combines with J gene TRBJ2-7, with D possibly being TRBD2 (6 bases). Between the trimmed V and J ends, which lost 9 bases and 2 bases, there was a span of 17 bases. Germline CDR1 reads MDHEN; CDR2 reads SYDVKM. The length of the CDR3 is 14 residues. CDR3 residues: CASLSPSETYEQYF. The DNA of the CDR3 is TGTGCCAGTCTATCCCCTAGCGAAACCTACGAGCAGTACTTC.

This clone was seen only a few times. The chain carries TRBV10-3 and TRBJ2-2; 10 positions match TRBD1. The CDR3 length is 15 residues. Germline CDR1 and CDR2: ENHRY and SYGVKD. V dropped 6 bases and J dropped 4; count of bases not matched to a gene: 5. The CDR3 DNA reads as TGTGCCATCAGACCCGGGACAGGGGTCACCGGGGAGCTGTTTTTT. Translating gives CAIRPGTGVTGELFF.

As DNA, the CDR3 is TGTGCCAGTAGTTCTCAGACAGGGATGAACACTGAAGCTTTCTTT. This encodes CASSSQTGMNTEAFF. The chain carries TRBV19 and TRBJ1-1; 7 nucleotides align to TRBD1. This CDR3 region has 15 residues. V shed 5 bases and J 0 bases; nucleotides not matched to a gene: 6. The germline CDR1 and CDR2 sequences are LNHDA and SQIVND (reference sequence).

J is TRBJ1-1 and V is TRBV11-2; D perhaps matches TRBD1 (6 bases). Trimming removed 7 bases from V and 0 bases from J, with 21 bases in between. There are 17 residues in the CDR3. Germline V gene data show CDR1 as SGHAT and CDR2 as FQNNGV. CDR3 in amino acids: CASTRRGGGFMNTEAFF. The CDR3 DNA sequence: TGTGCCAGCACTCGGCGGGGAGGGGGGTTCATGAACACTGAAGCTTTCTTT.

As for this clone: Other DNA variants within this sample encode the same CDR3. The chain uses TRBV7-2 and TRBJ1-5; tentatively, D is TRBD1 (5 bases). Germline V CDR1 and CDR2: SGHTA, FQGNSA. Between the trimmed V and J ends, which lost 0 bases and 0 bases, there was a span of 6 bases. This CDR3 contains 15 residues. The CDR3 region is CASSLAGGSNQPQHF. The CDR3 DNA sequence: TGTGCCAGCAGCTTAGCGGGGGGTAGCAATCAGCCCCAGCATTTT.

The chain employs TRBV19 and TRBJ1-2; D perhaps matches TRBD1 (6 bases). The germline CDR1 and CDR2 sequences are LNHDA and SQIVND (reference sequence). The ends were cut back, 1 base at V and 4 bases at J, with 19 bases in the middle. This CDR3 is built from 17 residues. The CDR3 DNA follows: TGTGCCAGTAGTATAGGATATTTAGGGCCAGGGGTCTATGGCTACACCTTC. Translation gives CASSIGYLGPGVYGYTF. Combining the CDR3 with reference TRBV19 and TRBJ1-2 gives the whole variable domain DGGITQSPKYLFRKEGQNVTLSCEQNLNHDAMYWYRQDPGQGLRLIYYSQIVNDFQKGDIAEGYSVSREKKESFPLTVTSAQKNPTAFYLCASSIGYLGPGVYGYTFGSGTRLTVV.

V is TRBV18 and J is TRBJ2-3; D possibly corresponds to TRBD2 (5 bases). V was cut by 4 bases and J by 8 bases, with 7 bases left in between. Germline assignment: CDR1 KGHSH and CDR2 LQKENI. The CDR3 extends over 11 amino acids. The CDR3 reads CASSQRGTQYF. The DNA for the CDR3 is TGTGCCAGCTCACAACGGGGTACGCAGTATTTT.

V and J are TRBV5-1 and TRBJ1-1; tentative D call: TRBD1 (5 bases). Germline CDR1 reads SGHRS; CDR2 reads YFSETQ. The V gene lost 0 bases and the J gene lost 5 bases, with 17 bases spanning the gap. There are 16 residues in the CDR3. The CDR3 sequence: CASSLDPREVWTEAFF. CDR3 nucleotide sequence: TGCGCCAGCAGCTTGGACCCCAGGGAAGTATGGACTGAAGCTTTCTTT.

The rearrangement links TRBV2 to TRBJ2-1; D is possibly TRBD1 (5 bases). Per germline, CDR1 SNHLY and CDR2 FYNNEI. CDR3 length: 15 residues. The V and J ends lost 7 bases and 12 bases respectively, with 25 bases between them. Written as DNA, the CDR3 is TGTGCCAGCACCCATCCTAACAGGTGTGGGGTTGGGCAGTTCTTC. Translation: CASTHPNRCGVGQFF.

V gene TRBV20-1 combines with J gene TRBJ1-2; no clear D. Trimming removed 3 bases at V and 4 bases at J, with 18 bases between. Germline CDR1 DFQATT, CDR2 SNEGSKA (reference sequence). The CDR3 runs to 15 residues. This chain's CDR3 is CSASSSPGIGYGYTF. The CDR3 bases are TGCAGTGCTAGTTCAAGCCCGGGAATCGGCTATGGCTACACCTTC.

V gene TRBV24-1 combines with J gene TRBJ2-3; 15 bases are shared with TRBD2. The CDR3 contains 18 residues. In germline, CDR1 is KGHDR, CDR2 SFDVKD. Trimming at V came to 12 bases and at J to 3 bases, leaving 15 bases not matched to a gene. The CDR3 spells CAARTSGGATCLTDTQYF. CDR3 sequence (DNA): TGTGCCGCAAGGACTAGCGGGGGGGCCACTTGCTTAACAGATACGCAGTATTTT.

This clone was detected only once. The chain recombines TRBV12-5 with TRBJ2-3; TRBD2 agrees at 15 bases. The junction had 4 bases not matched to a gene; V was cut back by 0 bases and J by 0 bases. CDR1 and CDR2 (germline): LGHNT, FRNRAP. The CDR3 length is 19 residues. The CDR3 sequence is CASGLVRTSGGASTDTQYF. DNA of the CDR3: TGTGCTAGTGGTTTGGTACGGACTAGCGGGGGGGCGAGCACAGATACGCAGTATTTT.

The rearrangement uses TRBV23-1 and TRBJ1-5; the D gene is possibly TRBD1 (6 bases). TRBV23-1 is assigned to the ORF class and has an uncertain function. The CDR3 spans 13 residues. The V end was cut by 11 bases, the J end by 8 bases, with 19 bases between. CDR3 region: CAYKQGGGEPQHF. CDR3 nucleotide sequence: TGCGCCTATAAACAGGGAGGGGGAGAGCCCCAGCATTTT.

The CDR3, as DNA: TGTGCCAGCAGTTTGATGACAGGGACTAGCCAGCCCCAGCATTTT. This translates into CASSLMTGTSQPQHF. The chain joins TRBV28 to TRBJ1-5; 7 bases are a match to TRBD1. V shed 3 bases and J 7 bases; nucleotides not matched to a gene: 9. The CDR3 is made up of 15 amino acids. Germline CDR1 reads MDHEN; CDR2 reads SYDVKM.

This clone was seen once. The chain joins TRBV19 to TRBJ2-1; 11 nucleotides line up with TRBD2. V was pared by 5 bases and J by 6 bases, with 18 bases of the junction left unmatched. Looked up from germline, CDR1 is LNHDA and CDR2 is SQIVND (reference sequence). CDR3 size: 19 residues. The CDR3 DNA reads TGTGCCAGTAGTCGGTCCGAGGGCTCGGTTAGCGGGGGGGCCAATGAGCAGTTCTTC. Protein: CASSRSEGSVSGGANEQFF.

This clone was counted a few times. V usage is TRBV27 and J usage is TRBJ1-6; TRBD1 matches at 10 bases. V dropped 5 bases and J dropped 13; count of bases not matched to a gene: 17. The CDR3 has 17 residues. From germline, CDR1 is MNHEY and CDR2 SMNVEV (reference sequence). The CDR3 nucleotides read TGTGCCAGCAGTGTCGGGACAGGGGCATCGAAAGTTCCTCCCCTCCACTTT. Translation: CASSVGTGASKVPPLHF.

This clone was seen just once. The chain links TRBV6-5 to TRBJ2-7, with D possibly being TRBD1 (6 bases). This CDR3 contains 14 residues. In germline, CDR1 is MNHEY, CDR2 SVGAGI. V was clipped by 4 bases and J by 2 bases, with 12 bases between them. The CDR3, as DNA: TGTGCCAGCAGTTCAACAGGGAACCCCTACGAGCAGTACTTC. It yields the protein CASSSTGNPYEQYF.

The chain joins TRBV11-2 to TRBJ2-1, with D possibly matching TRBD1 (5 bases). Trimming removed 5 bases at V and 4 bases at J, with 9 bases between. The germline V gene has CDR1 SGHAT and CDR2 FQNNGV. The CDR3 length is 13 residues. CDR3: CASSLTGYNEQFF. The CDR3 DNA sequence: TGTGCCAGCAGCCTTACAGGATACAATGAGCAGTTCTTC.

This clone has more than one count but fewer than ten. The CDR3 bases are TGTGCCAGCAGTGTCACCGGGACACCGCGGCCTGAAGCTTTCTTT. Its translation is CASSVTGTPRPEAFF. The rearrangement joins TRBV25-1 to TRBJ1-1; D perhaps matches TRBD1 (6 bases). From germline, CDR1 is MGHDK and CDR2 SYGVNS. Trimming took 4 bases from V and 6 from J, leaving 18 bases between them. The CDR3 is made up of 15 amino acids.

The V call is TRBV20-1, the J call TRBJ2-7; TRBD1 matches at 10 bases. The V and J ends lost 3 bases and 6 bases, in that order; junction bases with no gene match: 5. The CDR3 length is 13 residues. Germline V gene lookup returns CDR1 DFQATT and CDR2 SNEGSKA (reference sequence). The CDR3 nucleotides read TGCAGTGCTAGTGGGACAGGGGTTAGCGAGCAGTACTTC. As protein: CSASGTGVSEQYF.

This chain links TRBV19 with TRBJ2-1, with a possible D match to TRBD2 (6 bases). The CDR3 runs 15 residues. Trimming removed 1 base from V and 7 bases from J, with 14 bases in between. The germline CDR1 and CDR2 sequences are LNHDA and SQIVND (reference sequence). Written as DNA, the CDR3 is TGTGCCAGTAGTATAGTCCAGGGAGGAGGGAATGAGCAGTTCTTC. This codes for CASSIVQGGGNEQFF. The full variable domain, its missing parts supplied by reference TRBV19 and TRBJ2-1, is DGGITQSPKYLFRKEGQNVTLSCEQNLNHDAMYWYRQDPGQGLRLIYYSQIVNDFQKGDIAEGYSVSREKKESFPLTVTSAQKNPTAFYLCASSIVQGGGNEQFFGPGTRLTVL.